The 31 T cell receptor beta chains given below trace back to one sample, sequenced in a study of regulatory T cells in long-lasting Graves disease. Time point noted: newly diagnosed GD, antithyroid drugs for less than 3 months. RNA isolated from PBMCs was used to make the TCR library. Arm-PCR of CDR3 regions and iRepertoire HTBI primers were the basis on which TCR beta libraries were built. TCRdb re-analysed the multiplex PCR reads in MiXCR, keeping a single row per CDR3 protein. The top ten hold about 20% of the sample, which has 300,000 to 400,000 distinct CDR3 sequences, around a sixth seen once. The sequencing here drew on peripheral blood mononuclear cells (PBMCs), taken at new diagnosis, from a patient treated with antithyroid drugs. The receptors here all came from a female donor with Graves disease.

The DNA for the CDR3 is TGTGCCAGCGGGGAGAGGGGGGATGAAAAACTGTTTTTT. Protein product: CASGERGDEKLFF. The chain uses TRBV7-2 and TRBJ1-4; a weak D match, TRBD1 (6 bases). Trimming stripped 8 bases from V and 6 bases from J, with 13 bases between. The CDR3 length is 13 residues. Germline V gene sequence: CDR1 SGHTA, CDR2 FQGNSA.

The table lists this clonotype with a few counts. The J gene is TRBJ1-4, the V gene TRBV27; D is undetermined. Germline V gives CDR1 MNHEY, CDR2 SMNVEV (reference sequence). With 6 bases removed from V and 8 bases from J, the gap between germline ends came to 13 bases. The CDR3 runs to 13 residues. The CDR3, as DNA: TGTGCCAGCAGAAGACTGAACGAGGAAAAACTGTTTTTT. Protein sequence: CASRRLNEEKLFF.

This clonotype showed up many times. The chain joins TRBV28 to TRBJ1-5; TRBD1 matches at 9 bases. CDR1 MDHEN and CDR2 SYDVKM come from the germline V gene. The V gene end was trimmed by 5 bases and the J gene end by 4 bases; junction bases not matched to a gene: 6. The CDR3 is 15 residues long. The CDR3 protein is CASSGTGRGNQPQHF. DNA for the CDR3: TGTGCCAGCAGTGGGACAGGGCGGGGGAATCAGCCCCAGCATTTT.

This clonotype was picked up many times. The gene calls are TRBV4-1 and TRBJ2-2, with D possibly matching TRBD1 (6 bases). The CDR3 is made up of 15 amino acids. Trimming removed 3 bases from V and 1 base from J, with 9 bases in between. Germline CDR1 and CDR2: MGHRA and YSYEKL. In DNA, the CDR3 is TGCGCCAGCAGCCAGGGACACTTGAACACCGGGGAGCTGTTTTTT. Translation: CASSQGHLNTGELFF.

This sequence joins TRBV20-1 and TRBJ1-4; D unclear. Germline V gives CDR1 DFQATT, CDR2 SNEGSKA (reference sequence). The CDR3 sequence is 14 residues long. The germline V and J ends were trimmed by 6 bases and 7 bases, with 18 bases remaining between them. In DNA, the CDR3 is TGCAGTGCGATAGGCGAACAGATCCTTGAAAAACTGTTTTTT. This translates into CSAIGEQILEKLFF.

Remarks on this clonotype: Since a much larger clone is just one base distant, this may be a read error. This chain joins TRBV20-1 and TRBJ2-5, with 8 nucleotides matching TRBD2. In germline, CDR1 is DFQATT, CDR2 SNEGSKA (reference sequence). The CDR3 spans 15 residues. CDR3 sequence: CSAPFRGGRSETRYF. The CDR3 DNA is TGCAGTGCTCCTTTTCGGGGGGGGCGATCAGAGACCCGGTACTTC.

This rearrangement joins TRBV11-2 to TRBJ2-7; a weak D match, TRBD2 (5 bases). Trimming left V 1 base short and J 3 bases short, with 7 bases between. This CDR3 has 13 residues. Germline V gives CDR1 SGHAT, CDR2 FQNNGV. Written as DNA, the CDR3 is TGTGCCAGCAGCTTAGTACGGGGCTACGAGCAGTACTTC. Translated, it gives CASSLVRGYEQYF.

The V call is TRBV9, the J call TRBJ2-3; perhaps TRBD2 as D (7 bases). The V and J ends lost 4 bases and 2 bases respectively, with 23 bases between them. The CDR3 runs 18 residues. In germline, CDR1 is SGDLS, CDR2 YYNGEE. The CDR3, as DNA: TGTGCCAGCAGCCCCATGGGGGGGCTCCAGGATATCACAGATACGCAGTATTTT. This gives the protein CASSPMGGLQDITDTQYF.

The rearrangement links TRBV7-9 to TRBJ2-7, with D maybe TRBD1 (5 bases). This CDR3 region has 14 residues. Trimming cost V 9 bases and J 6 bases, with 21 bases left between them. Germline V CDR1 and CDR2: SEHNR, FQNEAQ (reference sequence). CDR3 coding DNA: TGTGCCAGTAGTATTCGGACGGTCCAGGGCGAGCAGTACTTC. Protein product: CASSIRTVQGEQYF.

This clonotype came up many times. This chain uses TRBV7-2 with TRBJ2-7, with a possible D match to TRBD1 (8 bases). V lost 6 bases, J lost 3 bases, and 15 bases lay in between. Germline CDR1 reads SGHTA; CDR2 reads FQGNSA. The CDR3 has 14 amino acids. CDR3 DNA sequence: TGTGCCAGCAGTCCGACAGGGGAGGGCTACGAGCAGTACTTC. Amino acid sequence: CASSPTGEGYEQYF.

As DNA, the CDR3 is TGTGCCAGCAGCTTAAGTCGAGCGGGCATTATCGAGCAGTACTTC. Residues: CASSLSRAGIIEQYF. This sequence joins TRBV7-3 and TRBJ2-7, with D possibly being TRBD2 (6 bases). This CDR3 has 15 residues. The V gene lost 1 base and the J gene lost 6 bases, with 16 bases spanning the gap. Germline loops: CDR1 SGHTA, CDR2 FQGTGA.

This clonotype was seen ten or more times. The chain links TRBV5-1 to TRBJ1-1; D perhaps matches TRBD1 (5 bases). The germline V gene encodes CDR1 SGHRS and CDR2 YFSETQ. V was trimmed by 1 base and J by 5 bases, leaving 18 bases between them. The CDR3 is made up of 16 amino acids. This chain's CDR3 is CASSLPGVGGRTEAFF. The DNA for the CDR3 is TGCGCCAGCAGCTTGCCGGGGGTAGGTGGGAGGACTGAAGCTTTCTTT.

In this sample, this clonotype turned up many times. This CDR3 reads CSARGGDGRNTGELFF. Written as DNA, the CDR3 is TGCAGTGCTAGAGGTGGAGACGGGAGAAACACCGGGGAGCTGTTTTTT. V usage is TRBV20-1 and J usage is TRBJ2-2; D perhaps matches TRBD2 (6 bases). The CDR3 has 16 amino acids. The V gene's germline CDR1 is DFQATT and CDR2 SNEGSKA (reference sequence). Trimming cost V 1 base and J 2 bases, with 14 bases left between them.

This clonotype has at least ten counts. The chain couples TRBV3-1 to TRBJ1-2, with D possibly matching TRBD1 (6 bases). Trimming shortened V by 10 bases and J by 8 bases, and 17 bases separated the two germline ends. The CDR3 runs to 12 residues. Germline V gene sequence: CDR1 LGHDT, CDR2 YNNKEL (reference sequence). CDR3 in DNA: TGTGCCACTTCGGGGGACAATAAAGGCTACACCTTC. Translated: CATSGDNKGYTF. Variable domain in full (rest from reference TRBV3-1 and TRBJ1-2): DTAVSQTPKYLVTQMGNDKSIKCEQNLGHDTMYWYKQDSKKFLKIMFSYNNKELIINETVPNRFSPKSPDKAHLNLHINSLELGDSAVYFCATSGDNKGYTFGSGTRLTVV.

This clonotype was seen repeatedly, ten times or more. The chain combines TRBV2 with TRBJ2-7; TRBD2 matches 10 bases. This CDR3 comprises 14 residues. V lost 11 bases and J lost 0; bases outside the gene matches: 7. The germline CDR1 and CDR2 sequences are SNHLY and FYNNEI. DNA of the CDR3: TGTGCCGGAGCAGCGGGAGGGGACTCCTACGAGCAGTACTTC. As protein: CAGAAGGDSYEQYF.

The sample holds many counts of this clonotype. This sequence joins TRBV6-2 or TRBV6-3 and TRBJ2-1; no firm D call. The CDR3 runs to 12 residues. V was clipped by 6 bases and J by 14 bases, with 17 bases between them. From germline, CDR1 is MNHEY and CDR2 SVGEGT. The CDR3 coding sequence is TGTGCCAGCAGACCCCCGGGCCTAGAGGAGTTCTTC. This codes for CASRPPGLEEFF.

This clonotype was found many times. The CDR3 reads CASSYSLHRPKNPYGYTF. The CDR3 DNA is TGTGCCAGCAGTTACTCCTTACACCGACCTAAAAACCCGTATGGCTACACCTTC. This chain links TRBV6-2 or TRBV6-3 with TRBJ1-2; no clear D gene. This CDR3 region has 18 residues. Trimming removed 0 bases at V and 5 bases at J, with 22 bases between. The germline V gene encodes CDR1 MNHEY and CDR2 SVGEGT.

In its sample, this clonotype was seen many times. The V and J genes are TRBV11-2 and TRBJ2-1; a possible D gene is TRBD1 (6 bases). V gave up 4 bases and J gave up 5 bases, with 9 bases separating them. Germline-derived CDR1 and CDR2 are SGHAT and FQNNGV. The CDR3 loop spans 13 amino acids. The CDR3 region has the DNA TGTGCCAGCAGCTCGGACAGACACAATGAGCAGTTCTTC. Its translation is CASSSDRHNEQFF.

This clonotype was recorded at least ten times. The chain joins TRBV13 to TRBJ2-7; 8 bases agree with TRBD1. Germline-derived CDR1 and CDR2 are PRHDT and FYEKMQ (reference sequence). The CDR3 is 14 amino acids. V dropped 7 bases and J dropped 6; count of bases not matched to a gene: 11. The DNA for the CDR3 is TGTGCCAGCACCACCGGGACAGGATTTTCCGAGCAGTACTTC. Its translation: CASTTGTGFSEQYF. The entire variable domain, with the rest obtained from reference TRBV13 and TRBJ2-7, is as follows: AAGVIQSPRHLIKEKRETATLKCYPIPRHDTVYWYQQGPGQDPQFLISFYEKMQSDKGSIPDRFSAQQFSDYHSELNMSSLELGDSALYFCASTTGTGFSEQYFGPGTRLTVT.

Comment on this clonotype: A much larger clone differs by one base, so this may be a read error. This chain joins TRBV7-9 and TRBJ2-3; 8 bases fit TRBD2. CDR1 and CDR2 from the germline V gene are SEHNR and FQNEAQ (reference sequence). The CDR3 runs to 15 residues. The trim removed 0 bases at V and 7 bases at J, leaving 6 bases unmatched. In DNA, the CDR3 is TGTGCCAGCAGCTTAGCCGGGGGGGCAAGAAATACGCAGTATTTT. This encodes CASSLAGGARNTQYF.

The chain has TRBV28 and TRBJ2-7; D is ambiguous. Germline V lookup: CDR1 MDHEN, CDR2 SYDVKM. V was shortened by 3 bases and J by 7 bases, with 22 bases between the two germline ends. The length of the CDR3 is 16 residues. CDR3 region: CASSFRYNQPSHEQYF. CDR3 coding DNA: TGTGCCAGCAGTTTTCGTTATAACCAGCCGAGTCATGAGCAGTACTTC.

This chain uses TRBV20-1 with TRBJ2-7; D may be TRBD1 or TRBD2 (5 bases each). Trimming pared 3 bases from V and 2 bases from J, leaving 20 bases between. Germline V gene sequence: CDR1 DFQATT, CDR2 SNEGSKA (reference sequence). CDR3 size: 16 residues. The CDR3 here is CSARVGQPRDPYEQYF. The CDR3 region has the DNA TGCAGTGCTAGGGTCGGGCAGCCAAGGGACCCCTACGAGCAGTACTTC.

The table lists this clonotype with a few counts. Just one base apart from a much larger clone, this may be a read error. The rearrangement joins TRBV2 to TRBJ1-5, with 7 bases matching TRBD1. Germline values: CDR1 SNHLY, CDR2 FYNNEI. There are 14 residues in the CDR3. The V gene end was trimmed by 5 bases and the J gene end by 6 bases; junction bases not matched to a gene: 7. As DNA, the CDR3 is TGTGCCAGCAGTAGCAGGGGGATAGGTCAGCCCCAGCATTTT. Its translation is CASSSRGIGQPQHF.

This chain connects TRBV5-1 to TRBJ1-4; D is unresolved. The CDR3 has 15 residues. Trimming removed 0 bases at V and 8 bases at J, with 14 bases between. Germline V gene data show CDR1 as SGHRS and CDR2 as YFSETQ. In DNA, the CDR3 is TGCGCCAGCAGCTTGGCCTTGGGTAGCGGGGAAAAACTGTTTTTT. Residues: CASSLALGSGEKLFF.

V is TRBV5-1 and J is TRBJ2-2; TRBD2 matches 9 bases. V dropped 6 bases and J dropped 3; count of bases not matched to a gene: 6. The CDR3 is 15 residues long. Germline V gene lookup returns CDR1 SGHRS and CDR2 YFSETQ. The DNA of the CDR3 is TGCGCCAGCAACGGTGGCGGGAGGGACACCGGGGAGCTGTTTTTT. It yields the protein CASNGGGRDTGELFF.

In this sample, this clonotype turned up a few times. The rearrangement joins TRBV19 to TRBJ2-7, with D perhaps given as TRBD1 or TRBD2 (5 bases each). The length of the CDR3 is 13 residues. V was clipped by 7 bases and J by 6 bases, with 16 bases between them. Per the germline V gene, CDR1 is LNHDA and CDR2 is SQIVND (reference sequence). This CDR3 is CASTAGTATEQYF. The CDR3 region has the DNA TGTGCCAGTACTGCTGGGACGGCCACCGAGCAGTACTTC.

The V and J genes are TRBV4-3 and TRBJ2-1, with TRBD2 matching 10 bases. The CDR3 runs to 17 residues. Germline CDR1 LGHNA, CDR2 YSLEER. V dropped 1 base and J dropped 6; count of bases not matched to a gene: 9. Written as DNA, the CDR3 is TGCGCCAGCAGCCAAGCGGTCAGGCTAGCGGGAGTCAATGAGCAGTTCTTC. Residues: CASSQAVRLAGVNEQFF.

This clonotype appeared a few times. J is TRBJ2-1 and V is TRBV20-1, with 13 bases matching TRBD2. The CDR3 extends over 16 amino acids. Unmatched junction bases numbered 13, after V lost 6 bases and J lost 8 bases. Germline assignment: CDR1 DFQATT and CDR2 SNEGSKA (reference sequence). The CDR3 protein is CSAEARLAGGMDEQFF. The CDR3 DNA reads as TGCAGTGCCGAAGCCAGACTAGCGGGAGGAATGGATGAGCAGTTCTTC.

This clonotype came up many times. The V call is TRBV12-3 or TRBV12-4, the J call TRBJ2-2, with D possibly being TRBD2 (6 bases). The CDR3 totals 16 residues. The germline V and J ends were trimmed by 5 bases and 5 bases, with 18 bases remaining between them. Written as DNA, the CDR3 is TGTGCCAGCAGTATGACTAGTCTAAGTATTACCGGGGAGCTGTTTTTT. Amino acids: CASSMTSLSITGELFF.

This clonotype was counted ten times or more. The chain recombines TRBV4-1 with TRBJ2-4; the match to TRBD1 covers 8 bases. The germline CDR1 and CDR2 sequences are MGHRA and YSYEKL. The CDR3 runs to 16 residues. Unmatched junction bases numbered 13, after V lost 3 bases and J lost 9 bases. CDR3 in DNA: TGCGCCAGCAGCCAGCGGCGAGGACAGGGTCTTTCCATTCAGTACTTC. Protein product: CASSQRRGQGLSIQYF.

Ten or more counts support this clonotype. The chain joins TRBV7-9 to TRBJ2-3; D gene ambiguous. The CDR3 extends over 15 amino acids. Germline assignment: CDR1 SEHNR and CDR2 FQNEAQ (reference sequence). The ends were cut back, 7 bases at V and 4 bases at J, with 18 bases in the middle. CDR3 DNA sequence: TGTGCCAGCATCGATTTAGGTGGATTCGCAGATACGCAGTATTTT. Translation: CASIDLGGFADTQYF. Drawing the rest from reference TRBV7-9 and TRBJ2-3, the complete variable domain is DTGVSQNPRHKITKRGQNVTFRCDPISEHNRLYWYRQTLGQGPEFLTYFQNEAQLEKSRLLSDRFSAERPKGSFSTLEIQRTEQGDSAMYLCASIDLGGFADTQYFGPGTRLTVL.